These 11 T cell receptor beta chains came from one sample sequenced in a study of Graves' ophthalmopathy and Graves' hyperthyroidism. RNA transcripts provided the template for amplifying TCR beta CDR3 regions. First-round RT-PCR employed HTBI primers, with a second-round multiplex PCR after it. MiXCR was run by TCRdb on the multiplex PCR reads, yielding one entry per CDR3 protein. The sample yields some 350,000 distinct CDR3 sequences, roughly a sixth seen once. Sequencing was carried out using peripheral blood. These receptors were obtained from an adult woman with stable Graves' hyperthyroidism.

Many counts were recorded for this clonotype. The chain is built from TRBV12-3 or TRBV12-4 and TRBJ1-2; TRBD1 agrees at 7 bases. This CDR3 is built from 12 residues. Germline trimming cut 6 bases from V and 5 bases from J; bases unmatched to any gene: 3. Here the CDR3 DNA reads TGTGCCAGCAGGGAGACAGGGTATGGCTACACCTTC. This translates into CASRETGYGYTF.

This clonotype was seen many times. V and J are TRBV7-8 and TRBJ2-7; TRBD2 aligns across 9 bases. Trimming at V came to 5 bases and at J to 2 bases, leaving 10 bases not matched to a gene. Looked up from germline, CDR1 is SGHVS and CDR2 is FQNEAQ. This CDR3 comprises 16 residues. The CDR3 DNA reads TGTGCCAGCAGCCACGGACTAGCGAGAATTACCTACGAGCAGTACTTC. Its translation: CASSHGLARITYEQYF.

This clonotype was counted many times. The chain is built from TRBV19 and TRBJ2-7; D not resolved. The CDR3 totals 13 residues. Looked up from germline, CDR1 is LNHDA and CDR2 is SQIVND (reference sequence). V was trimmed by 2 bases and J by 3 bases, leaving 8 bases between them. The CDR3 DNA follows: TGTGCCAGTAGTATATCCGGAGTCTACGAGCAGTACTTC. Protein: CASSISGVYEQYF.

This clonotype was found many times. The chain has TRBV30 and TRBJ1-5, with TRBD1 matching over 9 bases. With 5 bases clipped from V and 2 bases from J, the junction kept 1 base outside the gene matches. The length of the CDR3 is 13 residues. Germline V gives CDR1 GTSNPN, CDR2 SVGIG (reference sequence). CDR3: CAWGDRGNQPQHF. The CDR3 DNA sequence: TGTGCCTGGGGGGACAGGGGCAATCAGCCCCAGCATTTT.

V is TRBV20-1 and J is TRBJ2-2; 11 positions match TRBD1. Trimming removed 5 bases from V and 5 bases from J; junction bases left unmatched: 7. CDR3 length: 15 amino acids. Germline values: CDR1 DFQATT, CDR2 SNEGSKA (reference sequence). The CDR3 DNA sequence: TGCAGTGCTCGACCCGGGACAGGGGGAACCGGGGAGCTGTTTTTT. It is translated as CSARPGTGGTGELFF.

This clonotype has a count of ten or more. The gene calls are TRBV6-2 or TRBV6-3 and TRBJ2-4; the D call may be TRBD1 or TRBD2 (6 bases each). Trimming shortened V by 6 bases and J by 0 bases, and 9 bases separated the two germline ends. The CDR3 sequence is 14 residues long. Germline V gene sequence: CDR1 MNHEY, CDR2 SVGEGT. The CDR3 is CASREGGAKNIQYF. The CDR3 nucleotides read TGTGCCAGCAGAGAGGGGGGAGCCAAAAACATTCAGTACTTC.

This clonotype has just a few counts. V and J are TRBV6-1 and TRBJ1-5; TRBD1 agrees at 7 bases. Germline V lookup: CDR1 MNHNS, CDR2 SASEGT. Germline trimming cut 6 bases from V and 1 base from J; bases unmatched to any gene: 6. This CDR3 is 15 amino acids long. This CDR3 is CASRKAGGSNQPQHF. The CDR3 nucleotides are TGTGCCAGCAGGAAAGCAGGGGGAAGCAATCAGCCCCAGCATTTT.

This clonotype was counted between two and nine times. This sequence joins TRBV11-1 and TRBJ2-7; 8 bases are shared with TRBD2. The CDR3 is 16 residues long. The V gene's germline CDR1 is SGHAT and CDR2 FQDESV (reference sequence). Trimming cost V 3 bases and J 6 bases; bases outside gene matches: 13. In nucleotides, the CDR3 is TGTGCCAGCAGCTTTGGGTCTGGCGGGAGGAATTCCGAGCAGTACTTC. This codes for CASSFGSGGRNSEQYF.

This clonotype was seen repeatedly, ten times or more. The rearrangement links TRBV27 to TRBJ2-5; TRBD1 matches at 10 bases. The CDR3 runs to 18 residues. Losses at the gene ends were 5 bases for V and 1 base for J; bases not matched to a gene: 13. Germline V lookup: CDR1 MNHEY, CDR2 SMNVEV (reference sequence). The CDR3 reads CASSIIVTGTGVQETQYF. As DNA, the CDR3 is TGTGCCAGCAGTATTATAGTTACCGGGACAGGGGTCCAAGAGACCCAGTACTTC.

A few counts support this clonotype. The CDR3 DNA follows: TGTGCCTGGGATCCGGGACTAGCACCCGGGGAGCTGTTTTTT. This encodes CAWDPGLAPGELFF. The V gene is TRBV30, the J gene TRBJ2-2, with TRBD2 matching over 9 bases. Trimming at V came to 5 bases and at J to 6 bases, leaving 7 bases not matched to a gene. The germline CDR1 and CDR2 sequences are GTSNPN and SVGIG (reference sequence). CDR3 length equals 14 residues.

The V call is TRBV11-2, the J call TRBJ2-7, with D perhaps TRBD1 (5 bases). V was trimmed by 2 bases and J by 1 base, leaving 9 bases between them. CDR3 length: 14 residues. Germline V gives CDR1 SGHAT, CDR2 FQNNGV. The CDR3 sequence: CASSLSRASYEQYF. For the CDR3, the DNA is TGTGCCAGCAGCTTAAGCAGGGCTTCCTACGAGCAGTACTTC. Drawing the rest from reference TRBV11-2 and TRBJ2-7, the complete variable domain is EAGVAQSPRYKIIEKRQSVAFWCNPISGHATLYWYQQILGQGPKLLIQFQNNGVVDDSQLPKDRFSAERLKGVDSTLKIQPAKLEDSAVYLCASSLSRASYEQYFGPGTRLTVT.